Following are 27 T cell receptor beta chains from one sample sequenced in a study of T-cell reconstitution after alpha-beta-depleted transplantation in children (dated by TCRdb to 2016 to 2017). Per the publication, the treatment or condition label means: allogeneic hematopoietic cell transplantation with graft depleted of TCRalphabeta T cells and CD19 B cells. Library prep was done by PCR. The instrument was an Illumina HiSeq 2500. TCR libraries were prepared with molecular barcoding, using unique molecular identifiers to normalize TCRbeta repertoire quantification. The raw public reads went through TCRdb reprocessing: fastp at Q25, MiXCR clone calling, in-frame beta chains kept. Here each entry gathers all rows of one CDR3 protein and keeps the most common genes and DNA. This sample has 780,000 or so distinct CDR3 sequences in its table, and approximately 15% of those were observed once. The ten biggest clones cover approximately 5% of the sample.

Sequenced here: PBMCs, mostly from graft donor cells, sampled 360 days after TCRalphabeta/CD19-depleted stem cell transplant. The source of these receptors is a male patient aged 10 to 17 who had a stem cell transplant for acute lymphoblastic leukemia, so the T cells may come from the graft donor.

In its sample, this clonotype was seen a few times. V gene TRBV5-1 combines with J gene TRBJ1-1, with D uncertain. There are 15 residues in the CDR3. From germline, CDR1 is SGHRS and CDR2 YFSETQ. V was pared by 0 bases and J by 3 bases, with 12 bases between. CDR3 in DNA: TGCGCCAGCAGCTTGGAGGCAGCCGGAGACACTGAAGCTTTCTTT. Translating gives CASSLEAAGDTEAFF.

The rearrangement links TRBV29-1 to TRBJ2-3; 10 bases fit TRBD2. The V gene end was trimmed by 7 bases and the J gene end by 1 base; junction bases not matched to a gene: 14. The CDR3 has 17 amino acids. The germline CDR1 and CDR2 sequences are SQVTM and ANQGSEA. The CDR3 DNA reads as TGCAGCGCCTCCAGCGGGAGGGCTTACGTGGGCACAGATACGCAGTATTTT. Protein product: CSASSGRAYVGTDTQYF.

The chain combines TRBV10-2 with TRBJ2-7; D might be TRBD1 (6 bases). CDR3 length: 14 residues. CDR1 is WSHSY, CDR2 SAAADI, per germline. The V gene lost 5 bases and the J gene lost 2 bases, with 13 bases spanning the gap. The CDR3 DNA reads as TGCGCCAGCAGTTTGGACAGATACACCTACGAGCAGTACTTC. Its translation is CASSLDRYTYEQYF.

In its sample, this clonotype was seen a few times. V is TRBV5-1 and J is TRBJ2-1; D is unresolved. The V end was cut by 6 bases, the J end by 7 bases, with 11 bases between. The CDR3 totals 12 residues. CDR1 is SGHRS and CDR2 is YFSETQ in the germline V gene. The CDR3: CASKISGNEQFF. The CDR3 DNA follows: TGCGCCAGCAAAATCAGTGGGAATGAGCAGTTCTTC.

This clonotype appeared a few times. J is TRBJ2-5 and V is TRBV27; D possibly uses TRBD1 or TRBD2 (5 bases each). Trimming stripped 4 bases from V and 5 bases from J, with 11 bases between. This CDR3 region has 13 residues. Germline V CDR1 and CDR2: MNHEY, SMNVEV (reference sequence). In nucleotides, the CDR3 is TGTGCCAGCAGTTCCTCCTGGGGGGAGACCCAGTACTTC. Amino acid sequence: CASSSSWGETQYF.

In this sample, this clonotype turned up a few times. The chain combines TRBV25-1 with TRBJ1-2; the D gene is possibly TRBD1 (5 bases). V dropped 1 base and J dropped 14 bases, with 17 bases sitting between them. Germline V lookup: CDR1 MGHDK, CDR2 SYGVNS. CDR3 size: 13 residues. The CDR3 reads CASSESPGWVATF. The CDR3 DNA reads as TGTGCCAGCAGTGAATCTCCAGGGTGGGTCGCTACCTTC.

This chain links TRBV29-1 with TRBJ1-1; tentatively, D is TRBD1 (6 bases). Germline CDR1 reads SQVTM; CDR2 reads ANQGSEA. CDR3 size: 14 residues. The germline V and J ends were trimmed by 7 bases and 5 bases, with 20 bases remaining between them. The CDR3 loop is CSAASVGGPTEAFF. The CDR3 nucleotides are TGCAGCGCCGCGTCGGTGGGGGGGCCAACTGAAGCTTTCTTT.

This chain connects TRBV28 to TRBJ1-4, with D unclear. The CDR3 spans 14 residues. In germline, CDR1 is MDHEN, CDR2 SYDVKM. V was pared by 3 bases and J by 4 bases, with 9 bases between. The CDR3 DNA reads TGTGCCAGCAGTTTCTACTCTCTTAATGAAAAACTGTTTTTT. Protein: CASSFYSLNEKLFF.

The chain couples TRBV9 to TRBJ2-7; D not resolved. Germline values: CDR1 SGDLS, CDR2 YYNGEE. This CDR3 region has 14 residues. V lost 3 bases to trimming and J lost 4 bases, with 14 bases between them. The DNA of the CDR3 is TGTGCCAGCAGCGCTGAGGAGCCAACTTACGAGCAGTACTTC. The encoded protein is CASSAEEPTYEQYF.

This clonotype came up many times. J is TRBJ2-3 and V is TRBV7-9; 9 nucleotides match TRBD1. The CDR3 runs to 14 residues. V trimming: 5 bases; J trimming: 4 bases; junction bases outside the gene matches: 4. Looked up from germline, CDR1 is SEHNR and CDR2 is FQNEAQ (reference sequence). Here the CDR3 reads CASSTRTGADTQYF. The CDR3 region has the DNA TGTGCCAGCAGCACCCGGACAGGGGCAGATACGCAGTATTTT. The entire variable domain, with the rest obtained from reference TRBV7-9 and TRBJ2-3, is as follows: DTGVSQNPRHKITKRGQNVTFRCDPISEHNRLYWYRQTLGQGPEFLTYFQNEAQLEKSRLLSDRFSAERPKGSFSTLEIQRTEQGDSAMYLCASSTRTGADTQYFGPGTRLTVL.

This clonotype has more than one count but fewer than ten. J is TRBJ1-5 and V is TRBV3-1; D unclear. CDR3 length: 17 amino acids. The V end lost 4 bases, the J end lost 0 bases, and 16 bases lay between the germline ends. The germline gives CDR1 LGHDT, CDR2 YNNKEL (reference sequence). The CDR3 is CASSPGFRLGSNQPQHF. CDR3 bases: TGTGCCAGCAGCCCTGGATTTAGATTGGGTAGCAATCAGCCCCAGCATTTT.

J is TRBJ2-2 and V is TRBV5-1, with D hard to call. CDR1 is SGHRS and CDR2 is YFSETQ in the germline V gene. This CDR3 has 15 amino acids. Trimming left V 1 base short and J 0 bases short, with 7 bases between. CDR3 in amino acids: CASSLMAANTGELFF. CDR3 sequence (DNA): TGCGCCAGCAGCTTGATGGCAGCGAACACCGGGGAGCTGTTTTTT.

This clonotype has just a few counts. The rearrangement uses TRBV29-1 and TRBJ2-1; D not certain. Germline lookup yields CDR1 SQVTM and CDR2 ANQGSEA. Trimming removed 2 bases from V and 2 bases from J, with 7 bases in between. This CDR3 is 13 amino acids long. DNA for the CDR3: TGCAGCGTTGAACTTGATGCCTACAATGAGCAGTTCTTC. Translating gives CSVELDAYNEQFF.

The chain employs TRBV4-2 and TRBJ2-1, with 7 bases identical to TRBD2. The ends lost 4 bases at V and 6 bases at J; junction bases unmatched: 9. CDR3 length equals 15 residues. Germline V gene lookup returns CDR1 LGHNA and CDR2 YNFKEQ. CDR3 sequence (DNA): TGTGCCAGCAGCCGAGGGACTACTAACCTCAATGAGCAGTTCTTC. Translating gives CASSRGTTNLNEQFF.

This clonotype showed up just a few times. The rearrangement uses TRBV7-3 and TRBJ2-7, with no clear D. V lost 1 base, J lost 2 bases, and 12 bases lay in between. The CDR3 runs to 15 residues. Germline V gene data show CDR1 as SGHTA and CDR2 as FQGTGA. CDR3 bases: TGTGCCAGCAGCTTAAGAGGTGACCAGGCCTACGAGCAGTACTTC. This gives the protein CASSLRGDQAYEQYF.

This clonotype was seen a handful of times. The chain recombines TRBV12-3 or TRBV12-4 with TRBJ2-3, with TRBD2 matching 8 bases. Trimming took 7 bases from V and 3 from J; bases not matched to a gene: 6. CDR3 length equals 14 residues. The DNA for the CDR3 is TGTGCCAGCACCCGGACTAGCTGGACAGATACGCAGTATTTT. Protein sequence: CASTRTSWTDTQYF.

The rearrangement joins TRBV7-2 to TRBJ1-6; D gene ambiguous. The CDR3 contains 13 residues. The V and J ends lost 3 bases and 5 bases respectively, with 5 bases between them. From germline, CDR1 is SGHTA and CDR2 FQGNSA. The CDR3 sequence: CASSLGNNSPLHF. The CDR3 nucleotides are TGTGCCAGCAGCTTGGGAAATAATTCACCCCTCCACTTT.

The chain recombines TRBV4-2 with TRBJ2-6, with a tentative D call TRBD2 (5 bases). CDR3 length: 15 amino acids. Trimming shortened V by 4 bases and J by 3 bases, and 10 bases separated the two germline ends. CDR1 is LGHNA and CDR2 is YNFKEQ in the germline V gene. Here the CDR3 DNA reads TGTGCCAGCAGCCCGTCGGGAAGTGGGGCCAACGTCCTGACTTTC. Residues: CASSPSGSGANVLTF.

This clonotype was observed many times. V gene TRBV7-2 combines with J gene TRBJ2-1; no firm D call. The CDR3 is made up of 12 amino acids. Trimming took 2 bases from V and 4 from J, leaving 3 bases between them. From germline, CDR1 is SGHTA and CDR2 FQGNSA. CDR3 nucleotides: TGTGCCAGCAGCTTACCGTACAATGAGCAGTTCTTC. It yields the protein CASSLPYNEQFF.

Many counts were recorded for this clonotype. The chain couples TRBV5-1 to TRBJ2-2; no reliable D call. In germline, CDR1 is SGHRS, CDR2 YFSETQ. Trimming removed 0 bases from V and 1 base from J, with 4 bases in between. The CDR3 is 14 amino acids. Written as DNA, the CDR3 is TGCGCCAGCAGCTTGGAGGGGAACACCGGGGAGCTGTTTTTT. Protein product: CASSLEGNTGELFF.

V gene TRBV10-1 combines with J gene TRBJ2-1; 7 bases match TRBD1. The J segment lost 4 bases and the V segment lost 6 bases, leaving 9 bases of the junction unmatched. The germline V gene encodes CDR1 WNHNN and CDR2 SYGVQD (reference sequence). CDR3 length: 15 residues. The CDR3 protein is CASSRDSRPYNEQFF. The CDR3 nucleotides are TGCGCCAGCAGCAGGGACAGCCGCCCTTACAATGAGCAGTTCTTC.

This clonotype has at least ten counts. This chain connects TRBV20-1 to TRBJ2-6, with D perhaps matching TRBD1 (5 bases). The germline V gene encodes CDR1 DFQATT and CDR2 SNEGSKA (reference sequence). Trimming removed 0 bases at V and 0 bases at J, with 6 bases between. The CDR3 has 15 residues. The DNA for the CDR3 is TGCAGTGCTAGAGAGACAGTCTCTGGGGCCAACGTCCTGACTTTC. It encodes CSARETVSGANVLTF.

This sequence joins TRBV5-1 and TRBJ1-1; tentatively, D is TRBD1 (6 bases). This CDR3 contains 14 residues. Germline CDR1 SGHRS, CDR2 YFSETQ. V lost 8 bases and J 1 base, leaving 15 bases between the germline ends. The CDR3 sequence is CASTRRGENTEAFF. Written as DNA, the CDR3 is TGCGCCAGTACCCGCAGGGGCGAGAACACTGAAGCTTTCTTT.

This clonotype was observed a few times. V gene TRBV4-1 combines with J gene TRBJ2-1; 12 bases are shared with TRBD2. V was pared by 1 base and J by 7 bases, with 17 bases of the junction left unmatched. Germline values: CDR1 MGHRA, CDR2 YSYEKL. The CDR3 spans 20 residues. The chain's CDR3 is CASSQVFPKPTSGSRNEQFF. The CDR3 nucleotides read TGCGCCAGCAGCCAAGTCTTTCCTAAACCGACTAGCGGGAGTAGGAATGAGCAGTTCTTC.

The chain has TRBV4-1 and TRBJ2-7; 14 bases map to TRBD2. This CDR3 is built from 19 residues. Germline values: CDR1 MGHRA, CDR2 YSYEKL. V shed 5 bases and J 3 bases; nucleotides not matched to a gene: 15. The CDR3 sequence is CASSEGLAGGTKLGYEQYF. CDR3 nucleotides: TGCGCCAGCAGCGAAGGACTAGCGGGAGGTACAAAGCTAGGCTACGAGCAGTACTTC.

Here the CDR3 reads CASSEPPGPPSYF. The CDR3 coding sequence is TGTGCCAGCAGTGAACCCCCAGGGCCCCCCTCGTACTTC. V and J are TRBV6-1 and TRBJ2-5, with D tentatively TRBD1 (5 bases). The germline V gene has CDR1 MNHNS and CDR2 SASEGT. The CDR3 covers 13 residues. V lost 2 bases to trimming and J lost 13 bases, with 17 bases between them.

The chain links TRBV5-1 to TRBJ1-4; TRBD1 matches 8 bases. This CDR3 is 15 amino acids long. Trimming at V came to 5 bases and at J to 8 bases, leaving 11 bases not matched to a gene. Germline V gene lookup returns CDR1 SGHRS and CDR2 YFSETQ. CDR3 DNA sequence: TGCGCCAGCAGTGCCTCAGGGGGCGCGGGAGAAAAACTGTTTTTT. This codes for CASSASGGAGEKLFF.